This is a list of T cell receptor beta chains from one sample in a study of long-term antiretroviral therapy in people with HIV. Assay used: immunoSEQ multiplex PCR; TCRdb lists only in-frame clones, some missing. The table records 20,000 or so clones, just over 75% of them present only once. Here the sequenced sample was unsorted PBMCs, taken 0.5 years before starting antiretroviral therapy. The receptor source for this set is a woman aged 45 to 65 with HIV. Both conserved end residues are part of each CDR3. D genes are given only for firm matches. Part of the rows lack a size; the others show once, few, many or a class for expanded clones.

clone_size j_call v_call d_call cdr3_aa cdr3_nt
. TRBJ2-7 TRBV29-1 TRBD1 CSVGRGQGPYEQYF TGCAGCGTTGGGAGGGGACAGGGGCCCTACGAGCAGTACTTC
. TRBJ1-3 TRBV11-2 . CASSLESRGSSTIYF TGTGCCAGCAGCTTAGAGAGTCGGGGCTCTAGCACCATATATTTT
. TRBJ1-2 TRBV30 TRBD1 CAWSEDPGTGRGGYTF TGTGCCTGGAGCGAAGACCCCGGGACAGGGAGGGGAGGCTACACCTTC
few TRBJ1-2 TRBV19 TRBD1 CASSLKTGGNGYTF TGTGCCAGTAGTCTCAAGACAGGGGGGAATGGCTACACCTTC
. TRBJ1-6 TRBV7-9 TRBD1 CASSFGQGGGNSPLHF TGTGCCAGCAGCTTTGGACAGGGGGGAGGGAATTCACCCCTCCACTTT
. TRBJ2-5 TRBV7-9 . CASSPLFGQMIHETQYF TGTGCCAGCAGCCCCCTATTCGGACAAATGATCCACGAGACCCAGTACTTC
. TRBJ2-5 TRBV5-1 TRBD2 CASSWRGGETQYF TGCGCCAGCAGCTGGCGGGGGGGAGAGACCCAGTACTTC
once TRBJ1-1 TRBV2 . CASQGGVNTEAFF TGTGCCTCCCAAGGAGGGGTGAACACTGAAGCTTTCTTT
. TRBJ2-5 TRBV5-4 . CASSAGIRTDQETQYF TGTGCCAGCAGCGCGGGTATCCGGACAGACCAAGAGACCCAGTACTTC
. TRBJ1-2 TRBV20-1 . CSGEGNYGYTF TGCAGTGGCGAGGGGAACTATGGCTACACCTTC
. TRBJ1-2 TRBV4-2 . CASSLLRDDYGYTF TGTGCCAGCAGCCTTCTAAGGGATGACTATGGCTACACCTTC
few TRBJ1-4 TRBV2 . CASSNRVANEKLFF TGTGCCAGCAGTAACAGGGTAGCTAATGAAAAACTGTTTTTT
. TRBJ1-5 TRBV12-5 . CASGPDRSNQPQHF TGTGCTAGTGGACCCGACCGGAGCAATCAGCCCCAGCATTTT
once TRBJ2-1 TRBV7-2 . CASSPSGEQFF TGTGCCAGCAGCCCTTCGGGTGAGCAGTTCTTC
. TRBJ2-5 TRBV7-9 TRBD2 CASTPPASGKETQYF TGTGCCAGCACCCCCCCGGCTAGCGGTAAAGAGACCCAGTACTTC
. TRBJ2-3 TRBV19 . CASSIWGGDTDTQYF TGTGCCAGTAGTATTTGGGGCGGGGACACAGATACGCAGTATTTT
. TRBJ1-2 TRBV6-5 TRBD1 CASRLGQGVYGYTF TGTGCCAGCAGGCTGGGACAGGGAGTTTATGGCTACACCTTC
. TRBJ1-6 TRBV9 . CASSRGDNSPLHF TGTGCCAGCAGCAGGGGAGATAATTCACCCCTCCACTTT
. TRBJ2-5 TRBV18 . CASSPWILGFEEETQYF TGTGCCAGCTCACCATGGATACTGGGGTTTGAAGAGGAGACCCAGTACTTC
once TRBJ2-5 TRBV9 . CASSEGDIGEIQYF TGTGCCAGCAGCGAGGGGGACATCGGTGAGATCCAGTACTTC
. TRBJ1-2 TRBV29-1 . CSVEDRQGLAGGGYTF TGCAGCGTTGAAGATAGGCAGGGTTTAGCCGGAGGGGGCTACACCTTC
. TRBJ1-5 TRBV6-1 . CASSVEGSNQPQHF TGTGCCAGCAGTGTAGAGGGGAGCAATCAGCCCCAGCATTTT
. TRBJ1-3 TRBV7-8 TRBD1 CASSLAGQNSGNTIYF TGTGCCAGCAGCTTAGCGGGACAGAACTCTGGAAACACCATATATTTT
. TRBJ1-2 TRBV6-5 . CASSPGFMYGYTF TGTGCCAGCAGCCCAGGGTTCATGTATGGCTACACCTTC
. TRBJ2-1 TRBV29-1 TRBD1 CSVPGQGIYNEQFF TGCAGCGTTCCGGGACAGGGAATTTACAATGAGCAGTTCTTC
once TRBJ1-1 TRBV11-3 . CASRLGPNTEAFF TGTGCCAGCCGACTAGGACCGAACACTGAAGCTTTCTTT
. TRBJ2-1 TRBV7-2 . CASSSDGSSYNEQFF TGTGCCAGCAGCTCCGACGGCAGCTCCTACAATGAGCAGTTCTTC
. TRBJ2-2 TRBV5-1 . CASSSGDPNTGELFF TGCGCCAGCAGCTCAGGGGACCCGAACACCGGGGAGCTGTTTTTT
. TRBJ2-3 TRBV27 . CASSRGGADTQYF TGTGCCAGCAGTAGGGGAGGCGCAGATACGCAGTATTTT
once TRBJ1-1 TRBV4-2 . CASSPQGGTTEAFF TGTGCCAGCAGCCCACAAGGTGGGACCACTGAAGCTTTCTTT
. TRBJ2-5 TRBV5-5 TRBD1 CASSLPDRAYQETQYF TGTGCCAGCAGCTTACCGGACAGGGCGTACCAAGAGACCCAGTACTTC
. TRBJ1-1 TRBV5-1 . CASSLDTSGDTEAFF TGCGCCAGCAGCTTGGATACCTCTGGGGACACTGAAGCTTTCTTT
few TRBJ1-5 TRBV4-1 . CASSQASGDWDVGQPQHF TGCGCCAGCAGCCAGGCGAGCGGGGATTGGGACGTAGGTCAGCCCCAGCATTTT
. TRBJ1-2 TRBV30 TRBD1 CAWSRGQGLLLYGYTF TGTGCCTGGAGTCGGGGACAGGGGCTATTACTATATGGCTACACCTTC
. TRBJ2-7 TRBV5-4 . CASSLGASDSSYEQYF TGTGCCAGCAGTCTTGGGGCTAGCGACAGCTCCTACGAGCAGTACTTC
. TRBJ2-5 TRBV5-1 . CASSLGAVAQETQYF TGCGCCAGCAGCTTGGGCGCAGTAGCTCAAGAGACCCAGTACTTC
. TRBJ1-1 TRBV12-5 . CASGLGGNTEAFF TGTGCTAGTGGTTTAGGGGGAAATACTGAAGCTTTCTTT
. TRBJ2-3 TRBV7-9 TRBD1 CASSLARTGGSPDTQYF TGTGCCAGCAGCTTAGCGAGGACAGGGGGGAGTCCAGATACGCAGTATTTT
. TRBJ1-2 TRBV5-4 . CASSRQERSYGYTF TGTGCCAGCAGCCGACAGGAGAGGAGCTATGGCTACACCTTC